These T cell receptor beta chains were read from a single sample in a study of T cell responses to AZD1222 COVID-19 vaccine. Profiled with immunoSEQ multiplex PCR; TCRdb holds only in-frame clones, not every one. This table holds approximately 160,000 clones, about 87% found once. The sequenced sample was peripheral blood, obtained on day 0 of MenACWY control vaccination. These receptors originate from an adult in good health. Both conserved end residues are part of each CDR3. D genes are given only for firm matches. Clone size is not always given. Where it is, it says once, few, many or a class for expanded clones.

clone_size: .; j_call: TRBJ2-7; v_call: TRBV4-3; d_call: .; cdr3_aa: CASSKGGYEQYF; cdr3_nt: TGCGCCAGCAGCAAGGGGGGGTACGAGCAGTACTTC
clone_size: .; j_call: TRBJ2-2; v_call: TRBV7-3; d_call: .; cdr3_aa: CASSLMSTSTGELFF; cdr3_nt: TGTGCCAGCAGCTTAATGTCTACAAGCACCGGGGAGCTGTTTTTT
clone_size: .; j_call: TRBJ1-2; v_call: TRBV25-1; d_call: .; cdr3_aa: CASKRGEGGYTF; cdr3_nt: TGTGCCAGCAAGCGAGGGGAAGGTGGCTACACCTTC
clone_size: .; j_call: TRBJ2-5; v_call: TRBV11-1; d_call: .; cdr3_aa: CASSLSGVQETQYF; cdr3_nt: TGTGCCAGCAGCTTATCAGGGGTCCAAGAGACCCAGTACTTC
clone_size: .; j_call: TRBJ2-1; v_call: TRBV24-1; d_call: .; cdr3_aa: CATSAVASASYNEQFF; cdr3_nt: TGTGCCACCAGTGCCGTAGCGTCCGCCTCCTACAATGAGCAGTTCTTC
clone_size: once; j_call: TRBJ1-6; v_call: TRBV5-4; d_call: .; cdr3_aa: CASSFLVRGSYNSPLHF; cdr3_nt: TGTGCCAGCAGCTTTTTGGTGAGGGGCTCCTATAATTCACCCCTCCACTTT
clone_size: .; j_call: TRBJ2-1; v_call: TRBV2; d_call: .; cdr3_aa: CASSEIGINNEQFF; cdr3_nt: TGTGCCAGCAGTGAAATAGGGATAAACAATGAGCAGTTCTTC
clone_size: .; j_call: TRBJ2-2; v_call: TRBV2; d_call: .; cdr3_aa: CASSEDRWAGELFF; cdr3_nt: TGTGCCAGCAGCGAAGATAGGTGGGCCGGGGAGCTGTTTTTT
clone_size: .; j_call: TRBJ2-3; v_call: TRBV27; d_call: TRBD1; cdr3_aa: CASSIGQGSTDTQYF; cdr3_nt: TGTGCCAGCAGTATTGGACAGGGTAGCACAGATACGCAGTATTTT
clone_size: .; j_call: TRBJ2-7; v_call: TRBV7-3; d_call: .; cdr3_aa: CASSLYNGQGNEQYF; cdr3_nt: TGTGCCAGCAGCTTGTACAATGGGCAGGGAAACGAGCAGTACTTC
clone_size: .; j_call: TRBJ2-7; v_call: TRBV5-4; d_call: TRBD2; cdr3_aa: CASSSGLAGEQYF; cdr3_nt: TGTGCCAGCAGCTCGGGACTAGCGGGGGAGCAGTACTTC
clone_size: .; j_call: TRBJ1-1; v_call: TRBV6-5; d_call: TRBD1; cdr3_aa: CASSITGGNTEAFF; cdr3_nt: TGTGCCAGCAGTATTACAGGGGGCAACACTGAAGCTTTCTTT
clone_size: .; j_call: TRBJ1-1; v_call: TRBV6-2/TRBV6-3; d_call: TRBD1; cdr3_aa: CASSYSFRRGPTEAFF; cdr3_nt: TGTGCCAGCAGTTACTCTTTTCGCAGGGGGCCCACTGAAGCTTTCTTT
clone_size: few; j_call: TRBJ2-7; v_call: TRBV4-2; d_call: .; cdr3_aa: CASSQDQGAGVPYEQYF; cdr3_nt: TGTGCCAGCAGCCAAGATCAAGGGGCAGGGGTCCCCTACGAGCAGTACTTC
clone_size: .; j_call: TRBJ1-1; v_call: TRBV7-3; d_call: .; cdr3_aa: CASSFTENTEAFF; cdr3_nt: TGTGCCAGCAGCTTCACGGAGAACACTGAAGCTTTCTTT
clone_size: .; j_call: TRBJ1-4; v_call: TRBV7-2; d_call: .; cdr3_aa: CASSFRRGRDAGHAAKLFF; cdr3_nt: TGTGCCAGCAGCTTCCGACGGGGCCGGGACGCAGGCCATGCTGCAAAACTGTTTTTT
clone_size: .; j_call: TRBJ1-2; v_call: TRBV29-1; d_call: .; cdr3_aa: CSVDWQSYGYTF; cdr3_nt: TGCAGCGTTGACTGGCAGAGCTATGGCTACACCTTC
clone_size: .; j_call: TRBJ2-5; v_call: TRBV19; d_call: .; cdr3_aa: CASSIYGYQETQYF; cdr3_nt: TGTGCCAGTAGTATTTACGGGTACCAAGAGACCCAGTACTTC
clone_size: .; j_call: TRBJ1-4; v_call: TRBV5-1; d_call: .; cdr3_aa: CASSLGRPNEKLFF; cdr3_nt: TGCGCCAGCAGCTTGGGCAGGCCCAATGAAAAACTGTTTTTT
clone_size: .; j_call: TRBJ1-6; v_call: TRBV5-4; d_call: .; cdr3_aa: CASSLGGAENSPLHF; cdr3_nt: TGTGCCAGCAGCTTGGGAGGGGCCGAAAATTCACCCCTCCACTTT
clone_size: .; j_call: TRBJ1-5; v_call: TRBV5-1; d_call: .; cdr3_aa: CASSRGQGQPQHF; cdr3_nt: TGCGCCAGCAGCCGGGGGCAAGGTCAGCCCCAGCATTTT
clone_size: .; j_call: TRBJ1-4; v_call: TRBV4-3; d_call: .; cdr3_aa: CASSQERSGDEKLFF; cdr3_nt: TGCGCCAGCAGCCAAGAGAGATCTGGTGATGAAAAACTGTTTTTT
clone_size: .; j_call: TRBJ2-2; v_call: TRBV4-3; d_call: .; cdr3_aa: CASSQDDRGPGELFF; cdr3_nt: TGCGCCAGCAGCCAAGATGATAGAGGTCCCGGGGAGCTGTTTTTT
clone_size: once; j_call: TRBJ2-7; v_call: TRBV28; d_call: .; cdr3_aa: CASSWAQGLHEQYF; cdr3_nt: TGTGCCAGCAGTTGGGCGCAGGGGCTGCACGAGCAGTACTTC
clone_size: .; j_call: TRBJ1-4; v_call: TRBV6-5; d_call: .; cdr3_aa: CASKGRANEKLFF; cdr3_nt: TGTGCCAGCAAAGGGAGGGCTAATGAAAAACTGTTTTTT
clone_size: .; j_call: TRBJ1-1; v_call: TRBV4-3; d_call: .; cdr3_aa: CASSQDWTREAFF; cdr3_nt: TGCGCCAGCAGCCAAGATTGGACAAGGGAAGCTTTCTTT
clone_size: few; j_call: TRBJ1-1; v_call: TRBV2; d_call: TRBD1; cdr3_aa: CASKGQDNTEAFF; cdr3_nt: TGTGCCAGCAAGGGACAGGATAACACTGAAGCTTTCTTT
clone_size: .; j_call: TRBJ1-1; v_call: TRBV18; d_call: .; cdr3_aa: CASSPIEGEAFF; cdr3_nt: TGTGCCAGCTCACCAATCGAGGGGGAAGCTTTCTTT
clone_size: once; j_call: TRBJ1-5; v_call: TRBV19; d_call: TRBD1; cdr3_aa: CASRGNQPQHF; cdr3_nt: TGTGCCAGCAGGGGGAATCAGCCCCAGCATTTT
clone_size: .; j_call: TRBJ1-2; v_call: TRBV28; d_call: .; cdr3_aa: CASSPGSGVGYTF; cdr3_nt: TGTGCCAGCAGTCCAGGGTCTGGCGTAGGCTACACCTTC
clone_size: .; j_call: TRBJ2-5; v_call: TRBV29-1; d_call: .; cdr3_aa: CSVTPKARGGETQYF; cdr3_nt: TGCAGCGTAACGCCTAAGGCCAGGGGGGGAGAGACCCAGTACTTC
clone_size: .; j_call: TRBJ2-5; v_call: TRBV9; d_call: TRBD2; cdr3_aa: CASSARAGGTQETQYF; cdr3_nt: TGTGCCAGCAGCGCCCGAGCGGGAGGCACCCAAGAGACCCAGTACTTC
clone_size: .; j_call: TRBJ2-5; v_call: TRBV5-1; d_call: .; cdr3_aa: CASSLVSETQYF; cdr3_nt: TGCGCCAGCAGCTTGGTATCAGAGACCCAGTACTTC
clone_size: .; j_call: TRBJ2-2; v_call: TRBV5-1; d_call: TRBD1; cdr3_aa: CASSTTGRGAGELFF; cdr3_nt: TGCGCCAGCAGCACGACAGGGCGCGGAGCCGGGGAGCTGTTTTTT
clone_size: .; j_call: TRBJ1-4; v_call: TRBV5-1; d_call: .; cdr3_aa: CASSLGQTNEKLFF; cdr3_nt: TGCGCCAGCAGCTTGGGACAGACTAATGAAAAACTGTTTTTT
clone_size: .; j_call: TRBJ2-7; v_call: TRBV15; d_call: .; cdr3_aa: CATSGQEAYSYEQYF; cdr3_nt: TGTGCCACCAGCGGGCAGGAGGCGTACTCCTACGAGCAGTACTTC
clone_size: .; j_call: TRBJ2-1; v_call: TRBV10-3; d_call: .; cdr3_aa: CAISRGGGQVNEQFF; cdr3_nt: TGTGCCATCAGCCGCGGCGGGGGCCAGGTGAATGAGCAGTTCTTC
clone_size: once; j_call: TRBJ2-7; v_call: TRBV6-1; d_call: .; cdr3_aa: CASSERGPYEQYF; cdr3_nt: TGTGCCAGCAGTGAAAGGGGACCCTACGAGCAGTACTTC
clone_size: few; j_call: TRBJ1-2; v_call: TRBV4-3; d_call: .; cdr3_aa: CASSPPLPEGYTF; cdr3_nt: TGCGCCAGCAGCCCCCCGCTACCGGAGGGCTACACCTTC
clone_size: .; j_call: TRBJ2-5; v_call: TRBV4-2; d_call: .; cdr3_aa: CASSQAWRESQETQYF; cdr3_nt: TGTGCCAGCAGCCAAGCTTGGCGGGAATCCCAAGAGACCCAGTACTTC